One and the same sample provided the 23 T cell receptor beta chains below, sequenced in a study of blood T cell repertoires in COVID-19. Libraries were prepared by immunoSEQ multiplex PCR; TCRdb keeps only in-frame clonotypes and omits some of them. The profile shows fewer than 90,000 clones, 76% of them singletons. Material for sequencing was peripheral blood. Receptors were obtained from a man between 60 and 75 years old with COVID-19, enrolled during active disease.

The gene calls are TRBV11-2 and TRBJ2-1, with 13 positions matching TRBD2. Germline trimming cut 3 bases from V and 7 bases from J; bases unmatched to any gene: 6. Germline V CDR1 and CDR2: SGHAT, FQNNGV. This CDR3 comprises 16 residues. CDR3 sequence reads: CASSFGLAGVANEQFF. CDR3 DNA: TGTGCCAGCAGCTTCGGACTAGCGGGAGTGGCAAATGAGCAGTTCTTC.

The J gene is TRBJ1-2, the V gene TRBV5-4; 7 nucleotides line up with TRBD1. V lost 4 bases and J lost 2; bases outside the gene matches: 11. Germline values: CDR1 SGHNT, CDR2 YYREEE (reference sequence). The CDR3 length is 16 residues. The CDR3 nucleotides read TGTGCCAGCAGCCCTCGGACAGGAAGGGAAAACTATGGCTACACCTTC. Residues: CASSPRTGRENYGYTF.

This chain's CDR3 is CASSAHSRGGGNQPQHF. The CDR3 DNA sequence: TGTGCCAGTAGTGCTCACTCGAGGGGAGGAGGCAATCAGCCCCAGCATTTT. This rearrangement joins TRBV19 to TRBJ1-5; a possible D gene is TRBD1 (5 bases). CDR3 length: 17 residues. V was clipped by 5 bases and J by 2 bases, with 19 bases between them. Germline CDR1 reads LNHDA; CDR2 reads SQIVND (reference sequence).

The chain recombines TRBV11-2 with TRBJ2-1, with 7 bases fitting TRBD2. The germline V gene encodes CDR1 SGHAT and CDR2 FQNNGV. Germline trimming cut 0 bases from V and 4 bases from J; bases unmatched to any gene: 6. The CDR3 is made up of 16 amino acids. The CDR3 loop is CASSLERLAGYNEQFF. The CDR3 DNA sequence: TGTGCCAGCAGCTTAGAACGACTAGCAGGGTACAATGAGCAGTTCTTC.

This clone has a handful of counts. V and J are TRBV2 and TRBJ1-5; 9 bases are a match to TRBD1. This CDR3 spans 15 amino acids. V gave up 3 bases and J gave up 3 bases; unmatched junction bases: 3. Germline V gene data show CDR1 as SNHLY and CDR2 as FYNNEI. The CDR3 spells CASSDTGGVNQPQHF. The CDR3 DNA reads as TGTGCCAGCAGTGACACAGGGGGCGTCAATCAGCCCCAGCATTTT.

V gene TRBV7-2 combines with J gene TRBJ1-5; D is undetermined. The CDR3 totals 13 residues. CDR1 SGHTA and CDR2 FQGNSA come from the germline V gene. Trimming pared 1 base from V and 3 bases from J, leaving 4 bases between. In nucleotides, the CDR3 is TGTGCCAGCAGCTTAGGGGCCAATCAGCCCCAGCATTTT. It translates to CASSLGANQPQHF.

The chain joins TRBV1 to TRBJ2-4; the listed D gene, TRBD1, was not tested against the DNA. TRBV1 is a listed pseudogene. CDR3 length: 17 residues. The DNA for the CDR3 is TGCACCAGCAGCCTCCTAAGGACGCAGGGGGCCAAAAACATTCAGTACTTC. The encoded protein is CTSSLLRTQGAKNIQYF.

The gene calls are TRBV30 and TRBJ1-2; no clear D gene. The CDR3 loop spans 14 amino acids. V was pared by 0 bases and J by 7 bases, with 15 bases between. CDR1 is GTSNPN and CDR2 is SVGIG in the germline V gene (reference sequence). CDR3 in amino acids: CAWSVRGLSGGYTF. The CDR3 nucleotides read TGTGCCTGGAGTGTACGGGGTTTATCGGGTGGCTACACCTTC.

The chain couples TRBV30 to TRBJ1-6, with D tentatively TRBD1 (6 bases). Trimming pared 3 bases from V and 7 bases from J, leaving 16 bases between. CDR3 size: 15 residues. CDR1 is GTSNPN, CDR2 SVGIG, per germline (reference sequence). The CDR3 reads CAWRNREGKNSPLHF. The CDR3 coding sequence is TGTGCCTGGAGGAACAGGGAAGGGAAGAATTCACCCCTCCACTTT.

V is TRBV5-1 and J is TRBJ2-1, with D maybe TRBD2 (5 bases). From germline, CDR1 is SGHRS and CDR2 YFSETQ. The V and J ends lost 2 bases and 7 bases respectively, with 10 bases between them. The length of the CDR3 is 13 residues. The CDR3, as DNA: TGCGCCAGCAGCTTTTCGGGGATAAATGAGCAGTTCTTC. This translates into CASSFSGINEQFF. Combining the CDR3 with reference TRBV5-1 and TRBJ2-1 gives the whole variable domain KAGVTQTPRYLIKTRGQQVTLSCSPISGHRSVSWYQQTPGQGLQFLFEYFSETQRNKGNFPGRFSGRQFSNSRSEMNVSTLELGDSALYLCASSFSGINEQFFGPGTRLTVL.

The V gene is TRBV19, the J gene TRBJ2-6, with TRBD1 matching over 8 bases. The germline gives CDR1 LNHDA, CDR2 SQIVND (reference sequence). The CDR3 runs to 18 residues. The V segment lost 5 bases and the J segment 2 bases; nucleotides outside the gene matches: 11. The CDR3 DNA reads TGTGCCAGTAGTGCGCGACAGGGGATAATAACTGGGGCCAACGTCCTGACTTTC. It specifies CASSARQGIITGANVLTF.

V and J are TRBV7-2 and TRBJ2-5, with D perhaps matching TRBD1 (5 bases). This CDR3 has 13 amino acids. CDR1 SGHTA and CDR2 FQGNSA come from the germline V gene. The V gene lost 1 base and the J gene lost 3 bases, with 6 bases spanning the gap. The CDR3 DNA reads as TGTGCCAGCAGCTTAGAACAGGAAGAGACCCAGTACTTC. Translation: CASSLEQEETQYF.

V and J are TRBV24-1 and TRBJ2-2; weak D call: TRBD2 (5 bases). V lost 8 bases to trimming and J lost 5 bases, with 8 bases between them. CDR3 length equals 12 residues. CDR1 is KGHDR, CDR2 SFDVKD, per germline. CDR3 coding DNA: TGTGCCACCAACGGGGAAACCGGGGAGCTGTTTTTT. Protein: CATNGETGELFF.

This clone appeared once. This chain joins TRBV6-6 and TRBJ1-6; 10 nucleotides agree with TRBD1. CDR1 and CDR2 (germline): MNHNY, SVGAGI (reference sequence). J gave up 8 bases and V 4 bases, and 5 bases lay outside the gene matches. This CDR3 spans 15 amino acids. The CDR3 loop reads CASSLGTGEYSPLHF. The CDR3 DNA sequence: TGTGCCAGCAGTTTGGGGACAGGGGAGTATTCACCCCTCCACTTT.

This clone was seen repeatedly, ten times or more. The CDR3 nucleotides are TGTGCCAGCAGCGTGACTAGCGGGATCTACGAGCAGTACTTC. The encoded protein is CASSVTSGIYEQYF. The chain carries TRBV5-5 and TRBJ2-7; 11 bases line up with TRBD2. Germline CDR1 is SGHKS and CDR2 is YYEKEE (reference sequence). The CDR3 is made up of 14 amino acids. V dropped 4 bases and J dropped 3; count of bases not matched to a gene: 3.

The chain is built from TRBV10-3 and TRBJ1-6; 7 bases are shared with TRBD1. With V trimmed by 10 bases and J by 3 bases, 6 bases remained unmatched. The CDR3 has 14 amino acids. In germline, CDR1 is ENHRY, CDR2 SYGVKD. The CDR3 is CATSQGNYNSPLHF. The CDR3 coding sequence is TGTGCCACTTCACAGGGGAACTATAATTCACCCCTCCACTTT.

The chain carries TRBV11-2 and TRBJ1-6, with TRBD1 as a possible D gene (5 bases). There are 17 residues in the CDR3. Germline V gives CDR1 SGHAT, CDR2 FQNNGV. V dropped 1 base and J dropped 9 bases, with 19 bases sitting between them. CDR3 in amino acids: CASSLGLLRAGGSPLHF. DNA for the CDR3: TGTGCCAGCAGCTTAGGGCTTCTCAGGGCAGGTGGTTCACCCCTCCACTTT.

The chain recombines TRBV27 with TRBJ1-6; 7 positions match TRBD1. Germline V gene data show CDR1 as MNHEY and CDR2 as SMNVEV (reference sequence). This CDR3 has 14 amino acids. V lost 5 bases to trimming and J lost 7 bases; unmatched junction nucleotides: 5. The CDR3 spells CASSTTGVNSPLHF. The CDR3 DNA follows: TGTGCCAGCAGTACAACAGGGGTCAATTCACCCCTCCACTTT.

The rearrangement joins TRBV6-1 to TRBJ1-4; possibly TRBD1 for D (6 bases). The CDR3 sequence is 15 residues long. V dropped 1 base and J dropped 7 bases, with 13 bases sitting between them. The germline V gene has CDR1 MNHNS and CDR2 SASEGT. The CDR3 loop is CASSEVTGRSEKLFF. The CDR3 coding sequence is TGTGCCAGCAGTGAAGTAACAGGGCGGAGTGAAAAACTGTTTTTT.

This clone appeared a few times. This rearrangement joins TRBV19 to TRBJ1-1, with 8 nucleotides matching TRBD1. V shed 7 bases and J 7 bases; nucleotides not matched to a gene: 11. CDR1 and CDR2 (germline): LNHDA, SQIVND (reference sequence). The CDR3 is 14 residues long. CDR3 region: CASTTGQGIGEAFF. Here the CDR3 DNA reads TGTGCCAGTACCACTGGACAGGGAATAGGTGAAGCTTTCTTT.

V is TRBV5-5 and J is TRBJ2-7; no firm D call. Germline lookup yields CDR1 SGHKS and CDR2 YYEKEE (reference sequence). The V gene lost 3 bases and the J gene lost 2 bases, with 15 bases spanning the gap. CDR3 length equals 15 residues. This CDR3 reads CASSSPSVGTYEQYF. The CDR3 DNA sequence: TGTGCCAGCAGCTCCCCCTCCGTGGGCACCTACGAGCAGTACTTC.

The genes are TRBV5-1 and TRBJ1-1; 7 bases line up with TRBD1. V dropped 3 bases and J dropped 1; count of bases not matched to a gene: 3. The CDR3 runs to 14 residues. Per the germline V gene, CDR1 is SGHRS and CDR2 is YFSETQ. The DNA of the CDR3 is TGCGCCAGCAGCTCGGGACAGTCGAACACTGAAGCTTTCTTT. Residues: CASSSGQSNTEAFF.

The chain carries TRBV25-1 and TRBJ1-1; 7 bases fit TRBD1. The junction had 8 bases not matched to a gene; V was cut back by 5 bases and J by 5 bases. Per the germline V gene, CDR1 is MGHDK and CDR2 is SYGVNS. The CDR3 is 14 amino acids. The CDR3, as DNA: TGTGCCAGCAGTCCCCGACAGGGTTTTACTGAAGCTTTCTTT. Residues: CASSPRQGFTEAFF.